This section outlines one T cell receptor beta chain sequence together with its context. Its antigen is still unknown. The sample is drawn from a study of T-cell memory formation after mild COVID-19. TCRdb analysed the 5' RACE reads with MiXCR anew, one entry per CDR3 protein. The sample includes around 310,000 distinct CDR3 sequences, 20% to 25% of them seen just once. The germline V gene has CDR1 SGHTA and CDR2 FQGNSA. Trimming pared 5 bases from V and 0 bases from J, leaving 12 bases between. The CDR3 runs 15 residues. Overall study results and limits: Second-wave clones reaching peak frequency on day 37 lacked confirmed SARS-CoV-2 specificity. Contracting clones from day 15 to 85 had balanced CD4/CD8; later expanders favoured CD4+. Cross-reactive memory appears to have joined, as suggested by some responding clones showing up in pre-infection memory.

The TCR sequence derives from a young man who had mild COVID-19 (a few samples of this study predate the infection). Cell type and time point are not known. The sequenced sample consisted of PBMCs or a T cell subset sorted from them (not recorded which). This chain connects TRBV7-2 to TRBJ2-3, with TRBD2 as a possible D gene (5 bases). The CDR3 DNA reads TGTGCCAGCAGCCCCCTCAGGACTAGCACAGATACGCAGTATTTT. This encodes CASSPLRTSTDTQYF.